The clone carrying this TCR beta chain appeared once. As handled by the study authors: Amplification with reference gene primers provided the estimates of nucleated cell counts. Profiled with immunoSEQ multiplex PCR; TCRdb holds only in-frame clones, not every one. The DNA gave D and trimming, while V, J and clone size come from that table. The repertoire holds about 300,000 clones, approximately 91% seen once, with 1.5% to 2% in the top ten. The sample is drawn from a study of blood T cell repertoires in COVID-19. Study at large: COVID-19 samples, acute and convalescent, were from the United States, Italy and Spain.

The CDR3 contains 16 residues. Trimming removed 4 bases from V and 3 bases from J, with 18 bases in between. CDR1 and CDR2 from the germline V gene are WSHSY and SAAADI. Which cohort a participant joined came from the clinical history participants gave. Sequenced: PBMCs or T cells enriched from blood (not recorded which). The rearrangement uses TRBV10-2 and TRBJ1-1; D is possibly TRBD1 (5 bases). The sequence derives from a woman aged 40 to 50 who had recovered from COVID-19. This chain's CDR3 is CASSGGGTRGDTEAFF. The CDR3 region has the DNA TGCGCCAGCAGTGGGGGAGGGACCCGGGGGGACACTGAAGCTTTCTTT.